A single sample gave rise to the 11 T cell receptor beta chains below, sequenced in a study of radiotherapy plus CTLA-4 blockade in lung cancer. Using immunoSEQ multiplex PCR, the repertoire was profiled, and TCRdb retains in-frame clones only, with some absent. The data hold approximately 80,000 clones, with less than 85% observed a single time. This specimen was peripheral blood, taken from a patient treated with radiotherapy plus ipilimumab. The origin of the receptors is a human donor with non-small cell lung cancer who had stable disease on radiotherapy plus ipilimumab.

V and J are TRBV14 and TRBJ2-1; a possible D gene is TRBD2 (5 bases). The germline CDR1 and CDR2 sequences are SGHDN and FVKESK. The CDR3 consists of 17 residues. Trimming left V 0 bases short and J 4 bases short, with 16 bases between. The CDR3 DNA sequence: TGTGCCAGCAGCCAAGATGAGGCCGCGGACTGGTACAATGAGCAGTTCTTC. It codes for CASSQDEAADWYNEQFF.

J is TRBJ2-7 and V is TRBV29-1; no reliable D call. Germline loops: CDR1 SQVTM, CDR2 ANQGSEA. The germline V and J ends were trimmed by 1 base and 12 bases, with 19 bases remaining between them. This CDR3 is 13 amino acids long. The CDR3 bases are TGCAGCGTTGAAGGAGCACCCGGGCCCCTGCTGTACTTC. This translates into CSVEGAPGPLLYF.

The chain is built from TRBV7-6 and TRBJ2-3; TRBD2 is a possible D gene (7 bases). V lost 1 base and J lost 2, with 16 bases in between. The length of the CDR3 is 17 residues. The germline gives CDR1 SGHVS, CDR2 FNYEAQ. CDR3 amino acids: CASSLGVGGGPTDTQYF. In DNA, the CDR3 is TGTGCCAGCAGCTTAGGGGTTGGGGGGGGCCCCACAGATACGCAGTATTTT.

The J gene is TRBJ2-5, the V gene TRBV5-4; unclear D gene. Trimming removed 1 base at V and 2 bases at J, with 9 bases between. The CDR3 spans 14 residues. Germline V gene lookup returns CDR1 SGHNT and CDR2 YYREEE (reference sequence). The CDR3 reads CASSLQRRQETQYF. Written as DNA, the CDR3 is TGTGCCAGCAGCTTGCAGAGAAGACAAGAGACCCAGTACTTC.

This chain uses TRBV27 with TRBJ2-3; tentatively, D is TRBD1 (7 bases). Per germline, CDR1 MNHEY and CDR2 SMNVEV (reference sequence). Trimming took off 5 bases at V and 0 bases at J, with 15 bases between the two ends. The CDR3 consists of 16 residues. CDR3 sequence: CASSAGWGQSTDTQYF. The CDR3 DNA reads TGTGCCAGCAGTGCGGGATGGGGACAGAGCACAGATACGCAGTATTTT.

This clone was detected only once. V and J are TRBV5-1 and TRBJ2-7, with D perhaps TRBD2 (6 bases). Germline V gene lookup returns CDR1 SGHRS and CDR2 YFSETQ. V lost 3 bases to trimming and J lost 7 bases, with 20 bases between them. The CDR3 totals 15 residues. CDR3 bases: TGCGCCAGCAGCTCCGGGACTCCGACTCTAATTGAGCAGTACTTC. Translation gives CASSSGTPTLIEQYF.

CDR3: CASSRVAGAAYNEQFF. CDR3 sequence (DNA): TGCGCCAGCAGCAGAGTAGCGGGGGCCGCCTACAATGAGCAGTTCTTC. The chain joins TRBV5-1 to TRBJ2-1; 9 nucleotides line up with TRBD2. This CDR3 spans 16 amino acids. J was trimmed by 2 bases and V by 4 bases; bases with no gene match: 7. Germline CDR1 is SGHRS and CDR2 is YFSETQ.

The rearrangement links TRBV5-1 to TRBJ2-1, with 16 bases identical to TRBD2. V lost 4 bases, J lost 4 bases, and 8 bases stayed unmatched. Germline V gene data show CDR1 as SGHRS and CDR2 as YFSETQ. The CDR3 is 18 amino acids. CDR3: CASSPGTSGRAGYNEQFF. The CDR3 DNA reads as TGCGCCAGCAGCCCTGGGACTAGCGGGAGGGCCGGGTACAATGAGCAGTTCTTC.

V usage is TRBV7-3 and J usage is TRBJ2-1; a possible D gene is TRBD1 (5 bases). Deletions cut 2 bases from V and 1 base from J, with 15 bases between. The CDR3 length is 17 residues. Germline loops: CDR1 SGHTA, CDR2 FQGTGA. The CDR3 loop reads CASSLAGSQGSYNEQFF. The CDR3 DNA is TGTGCCAGCAGCTTAGCCGGATCCCAGGGATCCTACAATGAGCAGTTCTTC.

The chain couples TRBV10-3 to TRBJ2-6, with 7 bases fitting TRBD2. V gave up 11 bases and J gave up 0 bases; unmatched junction bases: 16. The germline CDR1 and CDR2 sequences are ENHRY and SYGVKD. There are 18 residues in the CDR3. Written as DNA, the CDR3 is TGTGCCGCTAACTCGGGGGAGGGGCCTCTCTCTGGGGCCAACGTCCTGACTTTC. Its protein is CAANSGEGPLSGANVLTF.

Points on this clone: A read error may account for a junction end that differs from germline. CDR3 nucleotide sequence: TGTGCCAGCTCACCGAGCGCGAACACCGGGAAGCTGTTTTTT. It encodes CASSPSANTGKLFF. This sequence joins TRBV18 and TRBJ2-2; D might be TRBD2 (5 bases). The CDR3 extends over 14 amino acids. Germline V gene lookup returns CDR1 KGHSH and CDR2 LQKENI.